The 25 T cell receptor beta chains presented below share a single source sample, sequenced in a study of Graves' ophthalmopathy and Graves' hyperthyroidism. Transcripts of RNA were the source for amplifying TCR beta CDR3 regions. Scientists carried out first-round RT-PCR using HTBI primers and then a second-round multiplex PCR. TCRdb reprocessed the multiplex PCR reads with MiXCR, giving one entry per CDR3 protein. The sample gives about 640,000 distinct CDR3 sequences, 35% to 45% of which show up once; 3% to 3.5% is in the top ten. Sequencing was done on a sample of peripheral blood. These receptors all come from an adult man with Graves' ophthalmopathy.

This clonotype came up many times. This rearrangement joins TRBV19 to TRBJ2-5; TRBD2 matches 8 bases. This CDR3 spans 15 amino acids. V lost 1 base, J lost 3 bases, and 4 bases stayed unmatched. Germline CDR1 LNHDA, CDR2 SQIVND (reference sequence). CDR3 bases: TGTGCCAGTAGTATAGTTGGAGCGGGAGAAGAGACCCAGTACTTC. Protein: CASSIVGAGEETQYF.

This clonotype was detected only a few times. V is TRBV2 and J is TRBJ1-2; possibly TRBD1 for D (6 bases). The V gene's germline CDR1 is SNHLY and CDR2 FYNNEI. Trimming took 6 bases from V and 6 from J, leaving 8 bases between them. CDR3 length: 11 amino acids. CDR3 bases: TGTGCCAGCAGCACAGGGAATGGCTACACCTTC. This codes for CASSTGNGYTF.

The genes are TRBV24-1 and TRBJ2-5, with D perhaps TRBD1 or TRBD2 (6 bases each). This CDR3 comprises 18 residues. The V end lost 4 bases, the J end lost 5 bases, and 25 bases lay between the germline ends. CDR1 is KGHDR, CDR2 SFDVKD, per germline. The CDR3 DNA sequence: TGTGCCACCAGTGACGGGAGCCCCCAGGGGAACACCGGGGAGACCCAGTACTTC. Translated, it gives CATSDGSPQGNTGETQYF.

V gene TRBV10-3 combines with J gene TRBJ1-6; possibly TRBD1 for D (5 bases). The CDR3 sequence is 16 residues long. Per the germline V gene, CDR1 is ENHRY and CDR2 is SYGVKD. V was pared by 8 bases and J by 2 bases, with 16 bases between. This chain's CDR3 is CAIPSQGRPYNSPLHF. As DNA, the CDR3 is TGTGCCATCCCAAGTCAGGGAAGGCCCTATAATTCACCCCTCCACTTT.

This clonotype has at least ten counts. The CDR3 reads CASSLDPDFEAFF. DNA of the CDR3: TGTGCCAGCAGCTTAGATCCGGACTTTGAAGCTTTCTTT. The genes are TRBV7-2 and TRBJ1-1; D is ambiguous. V was cut by 1 base and J by 7 bases, with 10 bases left in between. This CDR3 is built from 13 residues. Germline loops: CDR1 SGHTA, CDR2 FQGNSA.

The sample holds many counts of this clonotype. The chain is built from TRBV3-1 and TRBJ1-2; D is unclear. Germline-derived CDR1 and CDR2 are LGHDT and YNNKEL (reference sequence). The CDR3 has 15 amino acids. Trimming pared 3 bases from V and 5 bases from J, leaving 16 bases between. The CDR3 sequence: CASSHEPDTGYGYTF. CDR3 DNA sequence: TGTGCCAGCAGCCATGAACCCGACACCGGATATGGCTACACCTTC.

The chain uses TRBV5-5 and TRBJ2-2; 7 positions agree with TRBD1. Germline CDR1 and CDR2: SGHKS and YYEKEE (reference sequence). The J segment lost 2 bases and the V segment lost 1 base, leaving 5 bases of the junction unmatched. CDR3 length: 16 residues. The CDR3 DNA reads as TGTGCCAGCAGCTTGAAGGGGGCTGGAAACACCGGGGAGCTGTTTTTT. Encoded protein: CASSLKGAGNTGELFF.

This clonotype appeared a few times. The V and J genes are TRBV12-3 or TRBV12-4 and TRBJ1-1; a weak D match, TRBD1 (5 bases). The CDR3 is 15 residues long. The germline V and J ends were trimmed by 2 bases and 1 base, with 11 bases remaining between them. The CDR3 protein is CASSLLGLRNTEAFF. The CDR3 bases are TGTGCCAGCAGTTTACTGGGACTTAGGAACACTGAAGCTTTCTTT.

This clonotype appeared a few times. This sequence joins TRBV25-1 and TRBJ2-3; TRBD2 aligns across 10 bases. With 3 bases clipped from V and 5 bases from J, the junction kept 8 bases outside the gene matches. The length of the CDR3 is 16 residues. CDR1 is MGHDK and CDR2 is SYGVNS in the germline V gene. CDR3 loop: CASSEIAGGHIDTQYF. As DNA, the CDR3 is TGTGCCAGCAGTGAGATAGCGGGGGGCCATATAGATACGCAGTATTTT.

This clonotype was recorded many times. This chain links TRBV7-9 with TRBJ2-7; 8 bases agree with TRBD1. The V segment lost 1 base and the J segment 5 bases; nucleotides outside the gene matches: 4. Germline V gives CDR1 SEHNR, CDR2 FQNEAQ (reference sequence). CDR3 length equals 14 residues. The CDR3 nucleotides read TGTGCCAGCAGCTTAGGACAGGGGATAGACGAGCAGTACTTC. Protein: CASSLGQGIDEQYF.

The genes are TRBV19 and TRBJ1-1, with TRBD1 identical over 8 bases. The length of the CDR3 is 11 residues. Germline values: CDR1 LNHDA, CDR2 SQIVND (reference sequence). After removal of 3 bases from V and 10 bases from J, the junction contained 1 base not matched to a gene. CDR3 in DNA: TGTGCCAGTAGTATCCAGGGGGCAGCTTTCTTT. Its protein product is CASSIQGAAFF.

J is TRBJ2-6 and V is TRBV15; 9 bases match TRBD1. This CDR3 is 16 amino acids long. The germline V gene has CDR1 LNHNV and CDR2 YYDKDF (reference sequence). The J segment lost 1 base and the V segment lost 7 bases, leaving 5 bases of the junction unmatched. CDR3 in amino acids: CATTRGTGSGANVLTF. As DNA, the CDR3 is TGTGCCACCACACGCGGGACAGGGTCTGGGGCCAACGTCCTGACTTTC.

V usage is TRBV10-3 and J usage is TRBJ2-5, with D perhaps assigned TRBD1 or TRBD2 (5 bases each). The CDR3 runs 15 residues. CDR1 and CDR2 (germline): ENHRY, SYGVKD. Trimming left V 0 bases short and J 3 bases short, with 11 bases between. DNA of the CDR3: TGTGCCATCAGTGAGTCCAGGGACGGGGAAGAGACCCAGTACTTC. Encoded protein: CAISESRDGEETQYF.

The J gene is TRBJ1-2, the V gene TRBV2, with D possibly matching TRBD1 (6 bases). Trimming shortened V by 7 bases and J by 3 bases, and 15 bases separated the two germline ends. The CDR3 is made up of 14 amino acids. Looked up from germline, CDR1 is SNHLY and CDR2 is FYNNEI. CDR3 loop: CASKGGISDYGYTF. CDR3 bases: TGTGCCAGCAAAGGGGGGATATCGGACTATGGCTACACCTTC.

The chain couples TRBV20-1 to TRBJ2-7; 11 bases match TRBD2. Trimming at V came to 4 bases and at J to 4 bases, leaving 12 bases not matched to a gene. This CDR3 spans 16 amino acids. CDR1 DFQATT and CDR2 SNEGSKA come from the germline V gene (reference sequence). CDR3 sequence: CSATSPLAGGIYEQYF. In DNA form, the CDR3 reads TGCAGTGCTACCTCCCCCCTAGCGGGAGGTATTTACGAGCAGTACTTC.

The rearrangement links TRBV25-1 to TRBJ1-6; the D gene is possibly TRBD1 (6 bases). CDR3 length equals 15 residues. The germline V and J ends were trimmed by 7 bases and 7 bases, with 17 bases remaining between them. Germline V gene lookup returns CDR1 MGHDK and CDR2 SYGVNS. CDR3 in amino acids: CASTNLGAKNSPLHF. Here the CDR3 DNA reads TGTGCCAGCACAAATTTGGGGGCGAAGAATTCACCCCTCCACTTT.

The gene calls are TRBV9 and TRBJ2-2; 9 bases align to TRBD1. Germline V gene data show CDR1 as SGDLS and CDR2 as YYNGEE. The CDR3 consists of 18 residues. Trimming at V came to 3 bases and at J to 2 bases, leaving 11 bases not matched to a gene. In DNA, the CDR3 is TGTGCCAGCAGCGCAGAGCCCGGACAGGGGAAAAACACCGGGGAGCTGTTTTTT. Its translation: CASSAEPGQGKNTGELFF.

This clonotype was detected ten times or more. V gene TRBV19 combines with J gene TRBJ1-1; D gene unclear. Trimming took off 5 bases at V and 4 bases at J, with 11 bases between the two ends. This CDR3 region has 13 residues. Germline V gene sequence: CDR1 LNHDA, CDR2 SQIVND (reference sequence). CDR3 loop: CASSEGAATEAFF. The CDR3 nucleotides are TGTGCCAGTAGTGAGGGCGCGGCCACTGAAGCTTTCTTT.

This clonotype showed up many times. In nucleotides, the CDR3 is TGTGCCAGCAAAGCCGGACAGGCCGGAAACACCATATATTTT. This sequence encodes CASKAGQAGNTIYF. The chain links TRBV2 to TRBJ1-3, with 7 bases identical to TRBD1. The CDR3 has 14 amino acids. Germline CDR1 is SNHLY and CDR2 is FYNNEI. The trim removed 7 bases at V and 4 bases at J, leaving 7 bases unmatched.

This clonotype was recorded at least ten times. This rearrangement joins TRBV7-9 to TRBJ1-1; D not resolved. This CDR3 contains 15 residues. Trimming shortened V by 5 bases and J by 1 base, and 14 bases separated the two germline ends. Germline lookup yields CDR1 SEHNR and CDR2 FQNEAQ (reference sequence). DNA for the CDR3: TGTGCCAGCAGCCCGAGGCCAGATAGGAACACTGAAGCTTTCTTT. Protein sequence: CASSPRPDRNTEAFF.

This rearrangement joins TRBV12-3 or TRBV12-4 to TRBJ1-1; weak D call: TRBD1 (5 bases). This CDR3 has 14 amino acids. Trimming stripped 1 base from V and 5 bases from J, with 11 bases between. In nucleotides, the CDR3 is TGTGCCAGCAGTTTAGAGGGGAGTAAGACTGAAGCTTTCTTT. Protein sequence: CASSLEGSKTEAFF.

This clonotype was seen ten or more times. The rearrangement joins TRBV24-1 to TRBJ2-2; either TRBD1 or TRBD2 may fit D (5 bases each). From germline, CDR1 is KGHDR and CDR2 SFDVKD. This CDR3 spans 15 amino acids. V lost 9 bases and J 3 bases, leaving 16 bases between the germline ends. CDR3 amino acids: CATRSRRGDTGELFF. As DNA, the CDR3 is TGTGCCACCCGCAGCCGGAGAGGGGACACCGGGGAGCTGTTTTTT.

In its sample, this clonotype was seen once. This clone may be a read error of a much larger clone one base away. This chain uses TRBV20-1 with TRBJ1-5; D not resolved. The CDR3 length is 13 residues. The ends were cut back, 3 bases at V and 3 bases at J, with 9 bases in the middle. CDR1 is DFQATT, CDR2 SNEGSKA, per germline (reference sequence). The DNA for the CDR3 is TGCAGTGCTAGTTTTCAGGCCAATCAGCCCCAGCATTTT. It is translated as CSASFQANQPQHF.

This clonotype was seen just once. The junction shows a germline mismatch at one end, possibly a read error. The rearrangement links TRBV30 to TRBJ1-1; D gene uncertain. This CDR3 comprises 11 residues. Germline V gene sequence: CDR1 GTSNPN, CDR2 SVGIG (reference sequence). CDR3 sequence: CAWSPNTEALF. Written as DNA, the CDR3 is TGTGCCTGGAGTCCGAACACTGAAGCTCTCTTT.

This clonotype was seen ten or more times. The rearrangement joins TRBV29-1 to TRBJ2-7; D assignment may be TRBD1 or TRBD2 (6 bases each). Germline V gene data show CDR1 as SQVTM and CDR2 as ANQGSEA. CDR3 length equals 16 residues. V shed 2 bases and J shed 2 bases, with 19 bases lying between them. The CDR3 reads CSVEFWGAKGAYEQYF. In nucleotides, the CDR3 is TGCAGCGTTGAATTTTGGGGGGCGAAGGGGGCCTACGAGCAGTACTTC.